This T cell receptor beta chain was sequenced for a study of cytomegalovirus exposure and HLA in healthy donors. Study findings and constraints: Judged likely to be a sequencing artifact was a cluster of highly shared sequence variants. As immune exposure information, only CMV serostatus was available. It was reportedly the case that the classifier diagnosed cytomegalovirus status with high specificity and sensitivity. The analysis excluded some indistinguishable V segments, including TRBV6-2 and TRBV6-3.

This clone showed up just once. The antigen remains undetermined. V trimming: 7 bases; J trimming: 10 bases; junction bases outside the gene matches: 9. Germline CDR1 and CDR2: MNHNS and SASEGT. CDR3 length: 15 residues. 60 Vbeta and 13 Jbeta primers were used in PCR. Method: immunoSEQ multiplex PCR; TCRdb's copy keeps in-frame clones and lacks some. The sample carries 150,000 to 250,000 clones, 82% recorded once. The sample comprised PBMCs. The clonotype comes from a boy aged 2 to 10 in good health and CMV-seronegative. The chain carries TRBV6-1 and TRBJ1-6, with 11 bases that match TRBD1. The DNA of the CDR3 is TGTGCCAGCACTTTGCCGGGACAGGGGGGCTCACCCCTCCACTTT. It encodes CASTLPGQGGSPLHF.